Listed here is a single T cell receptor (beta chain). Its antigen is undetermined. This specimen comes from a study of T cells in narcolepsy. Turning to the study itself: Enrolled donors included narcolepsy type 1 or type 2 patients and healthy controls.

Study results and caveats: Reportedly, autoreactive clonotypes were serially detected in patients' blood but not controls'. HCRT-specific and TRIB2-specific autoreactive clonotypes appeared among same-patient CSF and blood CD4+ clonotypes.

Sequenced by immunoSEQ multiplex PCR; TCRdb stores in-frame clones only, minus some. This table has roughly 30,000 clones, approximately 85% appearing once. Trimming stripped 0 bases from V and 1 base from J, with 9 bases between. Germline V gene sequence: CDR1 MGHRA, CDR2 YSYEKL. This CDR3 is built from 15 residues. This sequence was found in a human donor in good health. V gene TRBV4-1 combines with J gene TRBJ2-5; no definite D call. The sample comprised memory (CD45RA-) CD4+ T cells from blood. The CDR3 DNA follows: TGCGCCAGCAGCCAAGATGGCAGCCCCCAAGAGACCCAGTACTTC. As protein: CASSQDGSPQETQYF.